A single sample gave rise to the 9 T cell receptor beta chains below, sequenced in a study of CD8 T cells in ankylosing spondylitis. TCRdb analysed the 5' RACE reads with MiXCR anew, one entry per CDR3 protein. Among under 250,000 distinct CDR3 sequences listed, 10% to 13% were seen once. The sequencing input was blood, either unsorted or a sorted T cell fraction (not recorded which). The receptors here all came from a male donor with ankylosing spondylitis or in good health (not recorded which).

This clonotype has at least ten counts. The chain combines TRBV3-1 with TRBJ1-2; D is ambiguous. Germline-derived CDR1 and CDR2 are LGHDT and YNNKEL (reference sequence). V lost 4 bases, J lost 0 bases, and 12 bases lay in between. The CDR3 has 15 residues. The CDR3 DNA reads TGTGCCAGCAGCCCCGCCTCGGGGACTAACTATGGCTACACCTTC. Its protein product is CASSPASGTNYGYTF.

Ten or more counts support this clonotype. CDR3 residues: CASSSPTGYEQFF. DNA of the CDR3: TGCGCCAGCAGCTCCCCGACGGGGTATGAGCAGTTCTTC. The chain uses TRBV4-1 and TRBJ2-1, with a weak D call TRBD2 (5 bases). Germline loops: CDR1 MGHRA, CDR2 YSYEKL. V lost 5 bases to trimming and J lost 8 bases, with 13 bases between them. CDR3 length: 13 amino acids.

This clonotype was seen repeatedly, ten times or more. V and J are TRBV7-2 and TRBJ1-5; D is ambiguous. The CDR3 loop spans 15 amino acids. The V and J ends lost 1 base and 0 bases respectively, with 7 bases between them. Germline V gives CDR1 SGHTA, CDR2 FQGNSA. The CDR3 DNA sequence: TGTGCCAGCAGCTTAGACTCCTATAGCAATCAGCCCCAGCATTTT. Protein sequence: CASSLDSYSNQPQHF.

This chain joins TRBV10-3 and TRBJ1-1, with D unresolved. There are 13 residues in the CDR3. The V and J ends lost 4 bases and 2 bases respectively, with 8 bases between them. Germline V gene lookup returns CDR1 ENHRY and CDR2 SYGVKD. CDR3 sequence reads: CAISAVQNTEAFF. In DNA form, the CDR3 reads TGTGCCATCAGTGCGGTACAAAACACTGAAGCTTTCTTT.

This clonotype was seen repeatedly, ten times or more. The V gene is TRBV29-1, the J gene TRBJ2-7; tentatively, D is TRBD2 (5 bases). This CDR3 has 13 amino acids. The germline V gene has CDR1 SQVTM and CDR2 ANQGSEA. Trimming shortened V by 7 bases and J by 1 base, and 14 bases separated the two germline ends. As DNA, the CDR3 is TGCAGCGCTTCCCGGGGATGGTCCTACGAGCAGTACTTC. This sequence encodes CSASRGWSYEQYF.

This clonotype was observed at least ten times. The chain employs TRBV19 and TRBJ2-2; D is uncertain. The CDR3 is 13 amino acids. Germline V lookup: CDR1 LNHDA, CDR2 SQIVND (reference sequence). With 7 bases removed from V and 0 bases from J, the gap between germline ends came to 6 bases. CDR3 DNA sequence: TGTGCCAGTAAACAGTCGAACACCGGGGAGCTGTTTTTT. It is translated as CASKQSNTGELFF.

This clonotype occurred once. V is TRBV20-1 and J is TRBJ1-5; D not resolved. V lost 5 bases, J lost 5 bases, and 16 bases lay in between. The V gene's germline CDR1 is DFQATT and CDR2 SNEGSKA (reference sequence). The CDR3 is made up of 14 amino acids. DNA of the CDR3: TGCAGTGCTGGACCATGGGCGGCTGATCAGCCCCAGCATTTT. Translating it yields CSAGPWAADQPQHF.

This clonotype was picked up many times. The chain joins TRBV30 to TRBJ2-2; a possible D gene is TRBD2 (7 bases). Germline V gene lookup returns CDR1 GTSNPN and CDR2 SVGIG (reference sequence). This CDR3 has 15 residues. V was shortened by 3 bases and J by 3 bases, with 14 bases between the two germline ends. The CDR3 protein is CAWRGEGVYTGELFF. The CDR3 nucleotides are TGTGCCTGGAGGGGGGAGGGGGTCTACACCGGGGAGCTGTTTTTT.

The V gene is TRBV12-3 or TRBV12-4, the J gene TRBJ1-3; D perhaps matches TRBD1 (6 bases). The V end was cut by 4 bases, the J end by 3 bases, with 22 bases between. This CDR3 has 18 amino acids. CDR3 in amino acids: CASSSQGPRGVRGNTIYF. The CDR3 DNA reads TGTGCCAGCAGTTCCCAGGGGCCAAGGGGGGTCCGTGGAAACACCATATATTTT.